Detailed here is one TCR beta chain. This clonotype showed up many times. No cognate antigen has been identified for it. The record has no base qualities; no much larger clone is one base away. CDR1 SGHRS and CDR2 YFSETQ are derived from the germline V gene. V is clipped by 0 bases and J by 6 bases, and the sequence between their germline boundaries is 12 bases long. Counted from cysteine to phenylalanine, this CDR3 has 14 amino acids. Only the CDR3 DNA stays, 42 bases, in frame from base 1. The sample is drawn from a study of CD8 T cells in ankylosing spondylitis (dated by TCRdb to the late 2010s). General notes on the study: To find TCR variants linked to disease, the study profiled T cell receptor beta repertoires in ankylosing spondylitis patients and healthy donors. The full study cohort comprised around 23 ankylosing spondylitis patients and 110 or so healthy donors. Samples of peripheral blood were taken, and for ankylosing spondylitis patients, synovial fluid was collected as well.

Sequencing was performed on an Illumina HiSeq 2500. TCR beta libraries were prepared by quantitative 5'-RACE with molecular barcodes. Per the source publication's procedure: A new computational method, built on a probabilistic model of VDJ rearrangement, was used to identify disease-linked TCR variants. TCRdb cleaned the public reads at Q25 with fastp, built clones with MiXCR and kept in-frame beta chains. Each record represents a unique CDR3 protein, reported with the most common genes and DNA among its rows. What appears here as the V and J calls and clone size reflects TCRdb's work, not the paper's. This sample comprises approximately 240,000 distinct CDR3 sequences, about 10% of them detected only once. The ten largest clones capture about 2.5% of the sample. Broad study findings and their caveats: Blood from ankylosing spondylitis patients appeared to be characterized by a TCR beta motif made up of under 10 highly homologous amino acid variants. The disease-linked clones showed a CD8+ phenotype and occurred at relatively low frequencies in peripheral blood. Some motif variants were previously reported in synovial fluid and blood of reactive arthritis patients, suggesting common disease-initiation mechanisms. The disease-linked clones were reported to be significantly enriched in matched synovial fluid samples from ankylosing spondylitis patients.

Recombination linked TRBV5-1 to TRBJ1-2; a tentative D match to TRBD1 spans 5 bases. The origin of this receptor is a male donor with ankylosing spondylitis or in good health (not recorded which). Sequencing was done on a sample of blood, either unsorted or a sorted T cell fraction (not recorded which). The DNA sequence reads TGCGCCAGCAGCTTGGCCAGGGAGAAGGATGGCTACACCTTC. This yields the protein CASSLAREKDGYTF.